The TCR beta chain under discussion was sequenced for a study of OX40 agonist ivuxolimab in advanced cancers. Looking at the study overall: Across the patients, intravenous ivuxolimab was delivered every 2 weeks at 0.01 to 10 mg/kg. There were three patients with partial responses, one having hepatocellular carcinoma and two cutaneous melanoma.

The V and J ends lost 5 bases and 7 bases, in that order; junction bases with no gene match: 4. The CDR3 is 13 amino acids. In germline, CDR1 is SGHTA, CDR2 FQGNSA. Clones were read by immunoSEQ multiplex PCR, and TCRdb kept only the in-frame ones, dropping some. In the table there are more than 35,000 clones, 78% of which are singletons. Comment on this clone: Its antigen is still unknown.

Broader study findings: Clonal expansion from baseline to week 6 occurred in both CD4+ and CD8+ T cells. Researchers report that CD8+ T cells had, on average, more expanded clones than CD4+.

This TCR came from an adult with an advanced solid tumor such as melanoma, head and neck, liver or kidney cancer. Sequences were derived from CD4+ or CD8+ T cells sorted from blood, sampled in a trial of the OX40 agonist ivuxolimab. This chain joins TRBV7-2 and TRBJ2-1, with 8 bases identical to TRBD2. The chain's CDR3 is CASSPGGKNEQFF. The CDR3 DNA reads TGTGCCAGCAGCCCGGGGGGGAAAAATGAGCAGTTCTTC.